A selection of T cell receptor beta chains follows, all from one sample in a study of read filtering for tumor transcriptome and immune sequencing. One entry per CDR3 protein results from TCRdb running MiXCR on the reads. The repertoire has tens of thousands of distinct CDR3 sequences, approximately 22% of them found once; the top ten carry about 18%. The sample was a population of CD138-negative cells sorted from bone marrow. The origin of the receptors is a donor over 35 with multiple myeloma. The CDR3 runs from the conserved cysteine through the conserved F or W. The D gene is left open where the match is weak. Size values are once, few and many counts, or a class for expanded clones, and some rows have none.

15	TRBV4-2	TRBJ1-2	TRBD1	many	CASSPGDRAFYGYTF	TGTGCCAGCAGCCCAGGGGACAGGGCCTTCTATGGCTACACCTTC
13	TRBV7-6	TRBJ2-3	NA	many	CVSSLGQLTTQYF	TGTGTCAGCAGCTTAGGCCAACTTACTACGCAGTATTTT
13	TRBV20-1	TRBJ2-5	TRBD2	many	CSAGTSGTETQYF	TGCAGTGCTGGAACTAGCGGGACCGAGACCCAGTACTTC
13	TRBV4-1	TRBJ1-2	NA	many	CASSQEGLLGYTF	TGCGCCAGCAGCCAAGAAGGTTTATTGGGCTACACCTTC
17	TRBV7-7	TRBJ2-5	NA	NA	CASSLEGGARPGETQYF	TGTGCTAGCAGCTTAGAGGGCGGTGCGCGACCTGGAGAGACCCAGTACTTC
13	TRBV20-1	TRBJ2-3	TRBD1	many	CSAHGQGVDTQYF	TGCAGTGCCCACGGACAGGGCGTGGATACGCAGTATTTT
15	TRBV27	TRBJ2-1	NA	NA	CAAPRVGTMNNEQFF	TGTGCCGCACCTCGGGTGGGGACAATGAACAATGAGCAGTTCTTC
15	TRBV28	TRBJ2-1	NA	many	CASTLGGTDYNEQFF	TGTGCCAGCACCCTGGGAGGGACAGACTACAATGAGCAGTTCTTC
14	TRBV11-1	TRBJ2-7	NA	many	CASSSRGTAYEQYF	TGTGCCAGCAGCTCTCGCGGGACAGCCTACGAGCAGTACTTC
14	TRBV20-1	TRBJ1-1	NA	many	CSAPSDTVNTEAFF	TGCAGTGCTCCCAGCGACACCGTGAACACTGAAGCTTTCTTT
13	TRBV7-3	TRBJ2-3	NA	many	CASSHSITDTQYF	TGTGCCAGCAGTCATTCTATCACAGATACGCAGTATTTT
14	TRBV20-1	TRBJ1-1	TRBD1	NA	CSAIRGQGMAEAFF	TGCAGTGCTATTAGGGGACAGGGGATGGCTGAAGCTTTCTTT
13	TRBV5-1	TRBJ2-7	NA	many	CASSLVRGNEQYF	TGCGCCAGCAGCTTGGTTAGGGGAAACGAGCAGTACTTC
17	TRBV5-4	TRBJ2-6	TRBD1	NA	CASRTTPKGAGANIPTF	TGTGCCAGCAGGACGACACCGAAGGGGGCTGGGGCCAACATCCCGACTTTC
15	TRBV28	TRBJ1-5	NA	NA	CASSLEGGRGQPQHF	TGTGCCAGCAGTTTAGAGGGGGGCAGGGGTCAGCCCCAGCATTTT
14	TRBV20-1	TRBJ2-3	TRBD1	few	CSAIQGAGTDTQYF	TGCAGTGCTATACAGGGGGCTGGCACAGATACGCAGTATTTT
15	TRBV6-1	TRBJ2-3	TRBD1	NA	CSSRGQGLGTDTQYF	TGTTCCAGCAGGGGACAGGGATTAGGGACAGATACGCAGTATTTT
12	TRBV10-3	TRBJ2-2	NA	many	CAIGINTGELFF	TGTGCCATCGGGATTAACACCGGGGAGCTGTTTTTT
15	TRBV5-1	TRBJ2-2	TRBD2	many	CASSRLAGSNGELFF	TGCGCCAGCAGTCGACTAGCGGGATCGAACGGGGAGCTGTTTTTT
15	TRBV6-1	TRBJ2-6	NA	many	CASRQGFSGANVLTF	TGTGCCAGCAGACAGGGCTTCTCTGGGGCCAACGTCCTGACTTTC
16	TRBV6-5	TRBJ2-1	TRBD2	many	CASSYTSGRGGNEQFF	TGTGCCAGCAGTTACACTAGCGGGAGAGGCGGCAATGAGCAGTTCTTC
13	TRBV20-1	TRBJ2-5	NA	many	CSAGPRSQETQYF	TGCAGTGCCGGGCCCCGCTCCCAAGAGACCCAGTACTTC
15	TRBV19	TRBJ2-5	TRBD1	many	CASSIYRGGQETQYF	TGTGCCAGTAGTATCTACAGGGGTGGACAAGAGACCCAGTACTTC
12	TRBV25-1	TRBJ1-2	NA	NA	CASSEVLYGYTF	TGTGCCAGCAGTGAAGTACTCTATGGCTACACCTTC